The sample holds many counts of the clone carrying this T cell receptor beta chain. Its antigen is unidentified. The CDR3 is 14 amino acids. Trimming removed 5 bases from V and 1 base from J, with 11 bases in between. This record belongs to a study of T cells in Graves' hyperthyroidism and ophthalmopathy. Findings and caveats of the study: Ophthalmopathy could be told apart from stable hyperthyroidism with a 13 V-J model.

The TCR beta CDR3 regions underwent amplification using RNA transcripts as the source. The study used the HTBI primer set for a first-round RT-PCR of the TCR CDR3. TCRdb re-analysed the multiplex PCR reads in MiXCR, keeping a single row per CDR3 protein. The profile shows about 610,000 distinct CDR3 sequences, roughly 14% of them singletons. The chain employs TRBV12-3 or TRBV12-4 and TRBJ1-1; no clear D. This sequence was found in a woman aged 40 to 50 with Graves' ophthalmopathy. The sequenced sample consisted of blood. The CDR3 is CASSPPLRNTEAFF. The CDR3 region has the DNA TGTGCCAGCAGTCCTCCCCTCAGGAACACTGAAGCTTTCTTT.